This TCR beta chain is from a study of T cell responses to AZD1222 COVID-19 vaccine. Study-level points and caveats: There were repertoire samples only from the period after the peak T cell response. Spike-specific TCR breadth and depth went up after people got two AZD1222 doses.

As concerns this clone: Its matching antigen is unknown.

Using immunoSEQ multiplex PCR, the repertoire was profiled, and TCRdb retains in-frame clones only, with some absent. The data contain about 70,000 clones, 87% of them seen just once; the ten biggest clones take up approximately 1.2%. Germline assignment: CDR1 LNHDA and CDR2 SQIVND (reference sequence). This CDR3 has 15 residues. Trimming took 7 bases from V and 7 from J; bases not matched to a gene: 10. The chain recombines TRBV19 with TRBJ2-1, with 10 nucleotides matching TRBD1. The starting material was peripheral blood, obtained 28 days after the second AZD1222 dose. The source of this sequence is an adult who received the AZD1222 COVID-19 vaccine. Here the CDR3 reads CASNSGQGGRNEQFF. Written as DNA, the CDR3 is TGTGCCAGTAATTCAGGACAGGGGGGAAGAAATGAGCAGTTCTTC.